This entry lists 27 T cell receptor beta chains sequenced from one sample in a study of shared clonotypes between healthy human individuals. Sequencing was performed with immunoSEQ multiplex PCR; in TCRdb, only in-frame clones are kept and a portion is missing. The profile shows about 2 million clones, roughly 95% of them singletons. Naive CD8 populations comprised CD45RO-negative cells positively selected for CCR7, excluding terminally differentiated effector memory CD45RA+ cells. The sequenced sample consisted of naive CD8+ T cells sorted from blood. The receptors derive from a man aged 18 to 30 in good health.

The rearrangement uses TRBV28 and TRBJ2-3; D is undetermined. Trimming removed 1 base at V and 2 bases at J, with 4 bases between. The CDR3 spans 13 residues. In germline, CDR1 is MDHEN, CDR2 SYDVKM. The CDR3 DNA reads TGTGCCAGCAGTTTATTTTTCACAGATACGCAGTATTTT. Translating gives CASSLFFTDTQYF.

Comments on this clone: Other DNA sequences from this sample encode an identical CDR3 as well. The chain uses TRBV7-9 and TRBJ1-1, with a tentative D call TRBD1 (5 bases). Trimming removed 2 bases at V and 4 bases at J, with 11 bases between. CDR3 length: 14 amino acids. Germline CDR1 reads SEHNR; CDR2 reads FQNEAQ (reference sequence). This chain's CDR3 is CASSLSGGLTEAFF. The CDR3, as DNA: TGTGCCAGCAGCTTAAGTGGGGGTCTCACTGAAGCTTTCTTT.

With respect to this clone: Within the sample, other DNA sequences also encode this same CDR3. This sequence joins TRBV7-9 and TRBJ1-4; 10 nucleotides match TRBD1. The V gene's germline CDR1 is SEHNR and CDR2 FQNEAQ (reference sequence). This CDR3 comprises 14 residues. With 5 bases clipped from V and 8 bases from J, the junction kept 5 bases outside the gene matches. The DNA of the CDR3 is TGTGCCAGCAGCCCCGGGACAGGGGAGGAAAAACTGTTTTTT. Translation: CASSPGTGEEKLFF.

The chain employs TRBV6-5 and TRBJ2-3; a weak D match, TRBD2 (6 bases). This CDR3 has 14 amino acids. CDR1 MNHEY and CDR2 SVGAGI come from the germline V gene. Trimming stripped 6 bases from V and 2 bases from J, with 12 bases between. Here the CDR3 DNA reads TGTGCCAGCAGCCCTGGGGGGTTCACAGATACGCAGTATTTT. It specifies CASSPGGFTDTQYF.

The chain is built from TRBV19 and TRBJ1-1; D perhaps matches TRBD1 (5 bases). The V end was cut by 5 bases, the J end by 7 bases, with 14 bases between. Germline loops: CDR1 LNHDA, CDR2 SQIVND (reference sequence). The CDR3 runs to 13 residues. The chain's CDR3 is CASSVGTDLEAFF. CDR3 coding DNA: TGTGCCAGTAGTGTCGGGACGGACCTTGAAGCTTTCTTT.

This chain uses TRBV30 with TRBJ1-2; D uncertain. The germline V gene has CDR1 GTSNPN and CDR2 SVGIG (reference sequence). Trimming left V 0 bases short and J 8 bases short, with 13 bases between. This CDR3 region has 13 residues. As DNA, the CDR3 is TGTGCCTGGAGTGTCTGGATTACGGAAGGCTACACCTTC. It yields the protein CAWSVWITEGYTF.

The chain has TRBV6-4 and TRBJ2-3, with D hard to call. The V end lost 10 bases, the J end lost 1 base, and 12 bases lay between the germline ends. The CDR3 loop spans 13 amino acids. CDR1 is MRHNA, CDR2 SNTAGT, per germline. The CDR3 loop is CATILGGTDTQYF. CDR3 DNA sequence: TGTGCCACCATTTTGGGTGGCACAGATACGCAGTATTTT.

This chain joins TRBV27 and TRBJ1-2, with D possibly TRBD1 on 6 matching bases. Germline V gene lookup returns CDR1 MNHEY and CDR2 SMNVEV (reference sequence). Trimming left V 5 bases short and J 6 bases short, with 16 bases between. The CDR3 is 14 amino acids. The CDR3 sequence: CASSQTGTSNGYTF. The CDR3, as DNA: TGTGCCAGCAGTCAAACAGGGACCTCCAATGGCTACACCTTC.

The chain recombines TRBV13 with TRBJ2-2, with 9 bases identical to TRBD2. Germline V CDR1 and CDR2: PRHDT, FYEKMQ (reference sequence). Unmatched junction bases numbered 12, after V lost 4 bases and J lost 0 bases. The CDR3 has 19 amino acids. CDR3 amino acids: CASSSTYSGGFTNTGELFF. The CDR3 coding sequence is TGTGCCAGCAGCTCGACTTATAGCGGGGGTTTTACGAACACCGGGGAGCTGTTTTTT.

The rearrangement uses TRBV6-6 and TRBJ2-7, with 7 bases lining up with TRBD2. The CDR3 spans 14 residues. V trimming: 5 bases; J trimming: 3 bases; junction bases outside the gene matches: 7. From germline, CDR1 is MNHNY and CDR2 SVGAGI (reference sequence). The CDR3 bases are TGTGCCAGCAGTCCCGGGACTACCTTCTACGAGCAGTACTTC. This gives the protein CASSPGTTFYEQYF.

On this clone itself: Additional DNA sequences in this sample encode the identical CDR3. The V call is TRBV30, the J call TRBJ1-2; tentatively, D is TRBD1 (6 bases). Germline V lookup: CDR1 GTSNPN, CDR2 SVGIG (reference sequence). V shed 0 bases and J shed 6 bases, with 11 bases lying between them. CDR3 size: 13 residues. The CDR3 is CAWSVGGRDGYTF. CDR3 sequence (DNA): TGTGCCTGGAGTGTAGGGGGGAGAGATGGCTACACCTTC.

A single count supports this clone. The CDR3 DNA reads TGTGCCAGCAGTTTAATCGGGGACCCCAACGAGCAGTACTTC. Translated: CASSLIGDPNEQYF. This chain uses TRBV28 with TRBJ2-7, with D tentatively TRBD1 or TRBD2 (5 bases each). The CDR3 has 14 residues. The V end lost 2 bases, the J end lost 5 bases, and 13 bases lay between the germline ends. The germline V gene has CDR1 MDHEN and CDR2 SYDVKM.

The rearrangement links TRBV5-8 to TRBJ1-6; no reliable D call. The CDR3 extends over 12 amino acids. Trimming cost V 0 bases and J 8 bases, with 3 bases left between them. In germline, CDR1 is SGHTS, CDR2 YDEGEE. DNA for the CDR3: TGTGCCAGCAGCTTGGATCATTCACCCCTCCACTTT. This encodes CASSLDHSPLHF.

V and J are TRBV11-2 and TRBJ1-2; D is unresolved. V lost 0 bases to trimming and J lost 10 bases, with 12 bases between them. The CDR3 runs to 13 residues. Germline V CDR1 and CDR2: SGHAT, FQNNGV. For the CDR3, the DNA is TGTGCCAGCAGCTTAGATCAAGCAGGTCCCTACACCTTC. This codes for CASSLDQAGPYTF.

Only one count was recorded for this clone. J is TRBJ2-1 and V is TRBV11-2; D remains unclear. This CDR3 comprises 11 residues. The V gene lost 8 bases and the J gene lost 3 bases, with 5 bases spanning the gap. Germline CDR1 is SGHAT and CDR2 is FQNNGV. The CDR3 region is CASLNYNEQFF. As DNA, the CDR3 is TGTGCCAGCCTTAACTACAATGAGCAGTTCTTC.

For this clone: Other DNA sequences in this specimen translate into the identical CDR3. The CDR3 coding sequence is TGTGCCAGCAGCCGTACGGGTGGCAATCAGCCCCAGCATTTT. Residues: CASSRTGGNQPQHF. V and J are TRBV7-9 and TRBJ1-5; D gene uncertain. Trimming removed 5 bases at V and 2 bases at J, with 10 bases between. This CDR3 region has 14 residues. Germline values: CDR1 SEHNR, CDR2 FQNEAQ (reference sequence). Based on the CDR3 plus reference TRBV7-9 and TRBJ1-5, the full variable domain is DTGVSQNPRHKITKRGQNVTFRCDPISEHNRLYWYRQTLGQGPEFLTYFQNEAQLEKSRLLSDRFSAERPKGSFSTLEIQRTEQGDSAMYLCASSRTGGNQPQHFGDGTRLSIL.

V is TRBV6-6 and J is TRBJ1-1; no reliable D call. CDR3 length: 14 amino acids. The germline gives CDR1 MNHNY, CDR2 SVGAGI (reference sequence). V dropped 2 bases and J dropped 0 bases, with 7 bases sitting between them. The CDR3 region is CASSYMLMNTEAFF. CDR3 in DNA: TGTGCCAGCAGTTACATGCTCATGAACACTGAAGCTTTCTTT.

Remarks on this clone: Other DNA sequences of this sample code for an identical CDR3. The V gene is TRBV29-1, the J gene TRBJ1-1; 7 nucleotides line up with TRBD1. The V gene's germline CDR1 is SQVTM and CDR2 ANQGSEA. With 4 bases clipped from V and 5 bases from J, the junction kept 7 bases outside the gene matches. The CDR3 runs 13 residues. The CDR3 DNA follows: TGCAGCGTTGCGGGCCAGGGGGGGACTGAAGCTTTCTTT. It codes for CSVAGQGGTEAFF.

The rearrangement links TRBV7-9 to TRBJ2-7; 8 bases align to TRBD1. The CDR3 covers 13 residues. The germline V gene encodes CDR1 SEHNR and CDR2 FQNEAQ (reference sequence). The V segment lost 3 bases and the J segment 7 bases; nucleotides outside the gene matches: 5. CDR3 sequence reads: CASSFGTGKEQYF. The CDR3 DNA reads as TGTGCCAGCAGCTTTGGGACAGGCAAAGAGCAGTACTTC. Based on the CDR3 plus reference TRBV7-9 and TRBJ2-7, the full variable domain is DTGVSQNPRHKITKRGQNVTFRCDPISEHNRLYWYRQTLGQGPEFLTYFQNEAQLEKSRLLSDRFSAERPKGSFSTLEIQRTEQGDSAMYLCASSFGTGKEQYFGPGTRLTVT.

V usage is TRBV9 and J usage is TRBJ2-7; possible D gene TRBD1, 5 bases. CDR1 SGDLS and CDR2 YYNGEE come from the germline V gene. V was shortened by 5 bases and J by 1 base, with 13 bases between the two germline ends. This CDR3 comprises 14 residues. CDR3 DNA sequence: TGTGCCAGCAGTTCAAGGGCAGGGTCCTACGAGCAGTACTTC. Its translation: CASSSRAGSYEQYF.

The sample holds a few counts of this clone. The genes are TRBV21-1 and TRBJ1-3; TRBD1 was called by the table and not checked on the DNA. TRBV21-1 is shown as a pseudogene. The CDR3 runs 16 residues. The CDR3 reads CASIDRQTSSGNTIYF. CDR3 nucleotide sequence: TGTGCCAGCATCGACAGGCAAACCTCCTCTGGAAACACCATATATTTT.

The chain has TRBV6-5 and TRBJ2-3; D might be TRBD1 or TRBD2, each matching 5 bases. V shed 4 bases and J shed 5 bases, with 10 bases lying between them. CDR1 MNHEY and CDR2 SVGAGI come from the germline V gene. The CDR3 has 13 residues. The CDR3 sequence: CASSSLGEDTQYF. The CDR3 coding sequence is TGTGCCAGCAGTTCACTAGGGGAAGATACGCAGTATTTT.

This sequence joins TRBV1 and TRBJ2-5; the D call of TRBD1 is as the table states it, not checked on the DNA. TRBV1 is recorded as a pseudogene. The CDR3 contains 15 residues. The CDR3 sequence: CTSSQDIGGQETQYF. The CDR3 bases are TGCACCAGCAGCCAAGATATAGGGGGCCAGGAGACCCAGTACTTC.

With respect to this clone: At the DNA level, this CDR3 is encoded by other sequences in the same sample as well. This sequence joins TRBV29-1 and TRBJ2-7; maybe TRBD1 (5 bases). Germline V gives CDR1 SQVTM, CDR2 ANQGSEA. Trimming left V 4 bases short and J 4 bases short, with 11 bases between. This CDR3 comprises 12 residues. The CDR3 DNA follows: TGCAGCGTTGCCGAGCAGGGATACGAGCAGTACTTC. Protein: CSVAEQGYEQYF.

The rearrangement links TRBV5-4 to TRBJ1-2; 10 bases align to TRBD1. The J segment lost 8 bases and the V segment lost 4 bases, leaving 2 bases of the junction unmatched. This CDR3 is built from 12 residues. Germline CDR1 is SGHNT and CDR2 is YYREEE (reference sequence). This chain's CDR3 is CASSATGGGYTF. The CDR3 DNA is TGTGCCAGCAGCGCGACAGGGGGCGGCTACACCTTC.

The V gene is TRBV5-1, the J gene TRBJ2-7; D gene ambiguous. The CDR3 is made up of 15 amino acids. The V and J ends lost 2 bases and 4 bases respectively, with 16 bases between them. CDR1 is SGHRS and CDR2 is YFSETQ in the germline V gene. The CDR3 nucleotides read TGCGCCAGCAGCTTTAATGACCAAACGCTATACGAGCAGTACTTC. Amino acids: CASSFNDQTLYEQYF.

CDR3 nucleotides: TGTGCCAGCAGCTTAGGGGGGGGATCGGCCTACGAGCAGTACTTC. The encoded protein is CASSLGGGSAYEQYF. The V call is TRBV7-9, the J call TRBJ2-7, with 7 nucleotides matching TRBD2. The CDR3 loop spans 15 amino acids. Per the germline V gene, CDR1 is SEHNR and CDR2 is FQNEAQ (reference sequence). The V and J ends lost 1 base and 2 bases, in that order; junction bases with no gene match: 5.